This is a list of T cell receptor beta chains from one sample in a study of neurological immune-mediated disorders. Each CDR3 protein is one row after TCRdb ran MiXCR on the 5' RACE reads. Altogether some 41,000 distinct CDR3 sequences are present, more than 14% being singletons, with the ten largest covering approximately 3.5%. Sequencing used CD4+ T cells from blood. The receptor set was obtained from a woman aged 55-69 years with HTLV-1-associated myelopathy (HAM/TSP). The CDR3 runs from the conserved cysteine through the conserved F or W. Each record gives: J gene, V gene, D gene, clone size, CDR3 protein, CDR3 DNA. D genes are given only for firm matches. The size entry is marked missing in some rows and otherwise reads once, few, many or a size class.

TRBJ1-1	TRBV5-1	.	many	CASSPVGILNTEAFF	TGCGCCAGCAGCCCGGTCGGGATTTTGAACACTGAAGCTTTCTTT
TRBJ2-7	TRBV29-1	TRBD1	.	CSVGDRPYEQYF	TGCAGCGTTGGGGACAGACCCTACGAGCAGTACTTC
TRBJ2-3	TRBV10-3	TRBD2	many	CAISEPSGGAYTQYF	TGTGCCATCAGTGAACCCAGCGGGGGGGCCTATACGCAGTATTTT
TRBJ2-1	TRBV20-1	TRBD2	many	CSASGGITSGGMDEQFF	TGCAGTGCTAGTGGGGGAATTACTAGCGGGGGGATGGATGAGCAGTTCTTC
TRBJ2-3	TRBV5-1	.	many	CASSRRTGRHTDTQYF	TGCGCCAGCAGCCGCCGAACCGGGCGTCACACAGATACGCAGTATTTT
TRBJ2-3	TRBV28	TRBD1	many	CASSSGGQGRADTQYF	TGTGCCAGCAGTTCGGGGGGACAGGGTAGGGCAGATACGCAGTATTTT
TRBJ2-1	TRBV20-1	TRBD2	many	CSARLAEIYNEQFF	TGCAGTGCTAGACTAGCGGAAATCTACAATGAGCAGTTCTTC
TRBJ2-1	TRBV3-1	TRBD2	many	CASSQAGGPNEQFF	TGTGCCAGCAGCCAGGCGGGGGGGCCCAATGAGCAGTTCTTC
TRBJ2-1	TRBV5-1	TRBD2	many	CASSLISGAYNEQFF	TGCGCCAGCAGCTTGATCAGCGGGGCCTACAATGAGCAGTTCTTC
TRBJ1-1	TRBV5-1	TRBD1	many	CASSLGTGDTEAFF	TGCGCCAGCAGCTTGGGAACAGGGGATACTGAAGCTTTCTTT
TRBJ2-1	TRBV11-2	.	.	CASRRPWTVGGNEQFF	TGTGCCAGCAGACGCCCCTGGACAGTTGGGGGCAATGAGCAGTTCTTC
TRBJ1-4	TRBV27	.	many	CASSLGASYGEKLFF	TGTGCCAGCAGTTTAGGTGCCTCCTATGGTGAAAAACTGTTTTTT
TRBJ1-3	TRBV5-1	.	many	CASSLAGPTSGNTIYF	TGCGCCAGCAGCTTGGCCGGGCCCACCTCTGGAAACACCATATATTTT
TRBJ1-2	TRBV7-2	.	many	CASSLAVPDRIINYGYTF	TGTGCCAGCAGCTTAGCGGTCCCCGACAGGATAATTAACTATGGCTACACCTTC
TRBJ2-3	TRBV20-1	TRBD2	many	CSVPNLSGGAADTQYF	TGCAGTGTTCCCAACCTGAGCGGGGGGGCCGCAGATACGCAGTATTTT
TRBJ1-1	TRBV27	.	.	CASSFKANRWDTEAFF	TGTGCCAGCAGTTTTAAGGCAAATAGGTGGGACACTGAAGCTTTCTTT
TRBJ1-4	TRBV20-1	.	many	CSARDIRGINEKLFF	TGCAGTGCTAGAGATATTAGGGGGATTAATGAAAAACTGTTTTTT
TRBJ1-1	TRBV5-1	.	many	CASSLVRGTRSTEAFF	TGCGCCAGCAGCTTGGTCAGGGGAACTAGGTCCACTGAAGCTTTCTTT
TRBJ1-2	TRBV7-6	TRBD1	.	CASSSDRGGPSGYTF	TGTGCCAGCAGCTCCGACAGGGGAGGGCCTAGTGGCTACACCTTC
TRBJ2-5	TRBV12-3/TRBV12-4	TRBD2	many	CASSLARGGFQETQYF	TGTGCCAGCAGTTTAGCGCGGGGGGGTTTCCAAGAGACCCAGTACTTC
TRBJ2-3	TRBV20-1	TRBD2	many	CSASPLAGNTDTQYF	TGCAGTGCTAGCCCACTAGCGGGCAACACAGATACGCAGTATTTT
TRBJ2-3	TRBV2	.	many	CASSAPGGRSDTQYF	TGTGCCAGCAGTGCTCCGGGGGGCAGGTCAGATACGCAGTATTTT
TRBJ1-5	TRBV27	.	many	CASSPTYYQPQHF	TGTGCCAGCAGTCCGACCTATTATCAGCCCCAGCATTTT
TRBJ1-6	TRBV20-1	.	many	CSARPGRTDSPLHF	TGCAGTGCTAGGCCGGGCCGTACCGATTCACCCCTCCACTTT
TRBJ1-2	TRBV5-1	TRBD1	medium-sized	CATGRDRGSGYTF	TGCGCCACTGGAAGGGACAGGGGAAGCGGCTACACCTTC
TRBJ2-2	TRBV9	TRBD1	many	CASSVPGTGAYRNTGELFF	TGTGCCAGCAGCGTCCCCGGGACAGGGGCCTACCGGAACACCGGGGAGCTGTTTTTT
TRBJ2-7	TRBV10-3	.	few	CAISTGAYEQYF	TGTGCCATCAGTACCGGGGCCTACGAGCAGTACTTC
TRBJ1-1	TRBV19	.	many	CASSPWGAGNTEAFF	TGTGCCAGTAGTCCCTGGGGGGCGGGGAACACTGAAGCTTTCTTT
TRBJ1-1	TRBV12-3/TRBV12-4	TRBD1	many	CASSFFLQQFEQGLNTEAFF	TGTGCCAGCAGTTTTTTCCTTCAGCAGTTCGAACAGGGGTTGAACACTGAAGCTTTCTTT
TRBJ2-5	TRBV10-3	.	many	CAISEPGGQWETQYF	TGTGCCATCAGTGAGCCCGGGGGGCAATGGGAGACCCAGTACTTC
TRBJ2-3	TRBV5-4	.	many	CASSLAGVTDTQYF	TGTGCCAGCAGCTTGGCAGGGGTTACAGATACGCAGTATTTT
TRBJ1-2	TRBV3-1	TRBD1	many	CASSRRTGTNYGYTF	TGTGCCAGCAGCCGACGGACAGGGACCAACTATGGCTACACCTTC
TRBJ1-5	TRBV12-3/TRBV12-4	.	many	CASSVWSQPQHF	TGTGCCAGCAGCGTCTGGAGTCAGCCCCAGCATTTT
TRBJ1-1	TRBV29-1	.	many	CSVGRDLNTEAFF	TGCAGCGTTGGACGGGATTTGAACACTGAAGCTTTCTTT
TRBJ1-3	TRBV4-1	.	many	CASSQLGVSGNTIYF	TGCGCCAGCAGCCAACTAGGGGTTTCTGGAAACACCATATATTTT
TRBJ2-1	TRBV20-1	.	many	CSARDRRSLGGGMVYEQFF	TGCAGTGCTAGAGATCGGAGAAGTTTAGGCGGGGGCATGGTCTATGAGCAGTTCTTC
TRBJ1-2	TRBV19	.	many	CASSISGYYGYTF	TGTGCCAGTAGTATTTCAGGATACTATGGCTACACCTTC
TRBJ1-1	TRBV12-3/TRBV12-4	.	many	CASSPSGGGPEAFF	TGTGCCAGCAGTCCCTCCGGTGGGGGACCTGAAGCTTTCTTT
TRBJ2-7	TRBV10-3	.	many	CAISEGGYEQYF	TGTGCCATCAGTGAGGGGGGTTACGAGCAGTACTTC
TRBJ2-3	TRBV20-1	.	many	CSALRDPRTDTQYF	TGCAGTGCTCTCCGGGACCCTCGCACAGATACGCAGTATTTT
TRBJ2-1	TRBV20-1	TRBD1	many	CSVLHGQGNYNEQFF	TGCAGTGTTCTCCACGGACAGGGGAACTACAATGAGCAGTTCTTC